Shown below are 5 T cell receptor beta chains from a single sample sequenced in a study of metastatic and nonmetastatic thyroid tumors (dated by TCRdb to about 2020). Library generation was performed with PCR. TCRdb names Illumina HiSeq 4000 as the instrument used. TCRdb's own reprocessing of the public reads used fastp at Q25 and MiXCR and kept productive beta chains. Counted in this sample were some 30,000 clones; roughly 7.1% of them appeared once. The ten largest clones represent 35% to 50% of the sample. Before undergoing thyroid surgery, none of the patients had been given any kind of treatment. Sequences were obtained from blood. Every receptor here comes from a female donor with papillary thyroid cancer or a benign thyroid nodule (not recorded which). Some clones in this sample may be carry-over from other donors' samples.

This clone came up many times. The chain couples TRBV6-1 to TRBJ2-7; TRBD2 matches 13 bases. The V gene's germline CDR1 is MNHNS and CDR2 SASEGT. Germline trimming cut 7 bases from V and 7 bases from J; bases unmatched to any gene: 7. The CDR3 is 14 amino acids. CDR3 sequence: CASKPGLAGVEQYF. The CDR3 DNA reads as TGTGCCAGCAAACCAGGACTAGCGGGAGTTGAGCAGTACTTC.

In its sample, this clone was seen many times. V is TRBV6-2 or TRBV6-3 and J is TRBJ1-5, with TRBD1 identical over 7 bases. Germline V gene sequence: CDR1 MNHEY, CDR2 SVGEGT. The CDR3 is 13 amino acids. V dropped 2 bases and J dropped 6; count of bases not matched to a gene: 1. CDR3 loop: CASSYTGVQPQHF. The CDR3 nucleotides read TGTGCCAGCAGTTACACAGGGGTTCAGCCCCAGCATTTT.

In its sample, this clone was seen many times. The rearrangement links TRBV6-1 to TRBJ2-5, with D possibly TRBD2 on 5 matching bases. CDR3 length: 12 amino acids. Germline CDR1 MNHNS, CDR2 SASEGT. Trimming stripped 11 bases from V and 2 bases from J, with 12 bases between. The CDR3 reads CASRDWQETQYF. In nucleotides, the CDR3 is TGTGCCTCCCGGGATTGGCAAGAGACCCAGTACTTC.

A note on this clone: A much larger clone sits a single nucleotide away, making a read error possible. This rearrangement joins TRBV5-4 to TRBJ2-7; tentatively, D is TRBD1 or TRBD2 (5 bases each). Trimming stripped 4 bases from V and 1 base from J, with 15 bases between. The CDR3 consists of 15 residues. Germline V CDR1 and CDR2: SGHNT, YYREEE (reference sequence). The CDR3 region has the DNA TGTGCCAGCAGCCCAGGAAGGGGACGATCCTACGAGCAGTACTTC. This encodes CASSPGRGRSYEQYF.

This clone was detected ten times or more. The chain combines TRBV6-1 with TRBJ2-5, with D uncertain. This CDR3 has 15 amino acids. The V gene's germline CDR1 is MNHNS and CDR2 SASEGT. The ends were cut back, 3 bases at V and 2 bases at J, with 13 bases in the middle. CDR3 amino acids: CASSDLVGIQETQYF. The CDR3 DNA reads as TGTGCCAGCAGTGACCTCGTGGGTATACAAGAGACCCAGTACTTC.